One and the same sample provided the 24 T cell receptor beta chains below, sequenced in a study of blood T cell repertoires in COVID-19. TCRdb's copy holds only in-frame clones and misses some; the assay was immunoSEQ multiplex PCR. The sample has 380,000 or so clones; about four fifths are singletons. Sequenced sample: peripheral blood. These receptors were obtained from a human donor with acute or convalescent COVID-19. The donor label of this sample is uncertain.

The chain links TRBV2 to TRBJ1-5; D is possibly TRBD1 (6 bases). CDR3 size: 14 residues. V was shortened by 6 bases and J by 4 bases, with 13 bases between the two germline ends. Per the germline V gene, CDR1 is SNHLY and CDR2 is FYNNEI. CDR3 DNA sequence: TGTGCCAGCAGCGAACAGGGCCTAAATCAGCCCCAGCATTTT. It is translated as CASSEQGLNQPQHF. The whole variable domain, remainder taken from reference TRBV2 and TRBJ1-5, is EPEVTQTPSHQVTQMGQEVILRCVPISNHLYFYWYRQILGQKVEFLVSFYNNEISEKSEIFDDQFSVERPDGSNFTLKIRSTKLEDSAMYFCASSEQGLNQPQHFGDGTRLSIL.

This clone occurred a few times. This rearrangement joins TRBV28 to TRBJ1-1; D is uncertain. Germline V gene lookup returns CDR1 MDHEN and CDR2 SYDVKM. Trimming took off 9 bases at V and 4 bases at J, with 9 bases between the two ends. This CDR3 is 11 amino acids long. The CDR3 protein is CASGRVTEAFF. The CDR3 DNA follows: TGTGCCAGTGGGAGGGTCACTGAAGCTTTCTTT.

The V call is TRBV30, the J call TRBJ2-1; D gene ambiguous. Germline values: CDR1 GTSNPN, CDR2 SVGIG (reference sequence). CDR3 length equals 11 residues. V was shortened by 0 bases and J by 9 bases, with 6 bases between the two germline ends. This CDR3 reads CAWSVIGEQFF. The CDR3 DNA reads as TGTGCCTGGAGTGTGATCGGTGAGCAGTTCTTC.

This clone was picked up a small number of times. The genes are TRBV6-5 and TRBJ1-2; D is possibly TRBD1 (6 bases). V shed 6 bases and J shed 0 bases, with 14 bases lying between them. The CDR3 extends over 15 amino acids. The germline gives CDR1 MNHEY, CDR2 SVGAGI. The CDR3: CASRTVAGANYGYTF. In DNA, the CDR3 is TGTGCCAGCAGGACAGTGGCAGGGGCTAACTATGGCTACACCTTC.

This clone was seen a few times. V and J are TRBV7-9 and TRBJ2-7; D might be TRBD1 (6 bases). Trimming removed 2 bases at V and 3 bases at J, with 14 bases between. Germline CDR1 reads SEHNR; CDR2 reads FQNEAQ (reference sequence). This CDR3 is 15 amino acids long. Here the CDR3 DNA reads TGTGCCAGCAGCTTAATACAGGGTGGACGCTACGAGCAGTACTTC. Its protein product is CASSLIQGGRYEQYF.

The rearrangement joins TRBV18 to TRBJ1-3; TRBD1 might be the D (6 bases). Trimming cost V 3 bases and J 0 bases, with 9 bases left between them. The CDR3 totals 15 residues. CDR1 and CDR2 from the germline V gene are KGHSH and LQKENI. CDR3: CASSPWDTSGNTIYF. CDR3 coding DNA: TGTGCCAGCTCACCCTGGGACACCTCTGGAAACACCATATATTTT.

The V gene is TRBV6-5, the J gene TRBJ2-3; 7 bases are a match to TRBD1. There are 15 residues in the CDR3. Germline-derived CDR1 and CDR2 are MNHEY and SVGAGI. Trimming took 7 bases from V and 5 from J; bases not matched to a gene: 12. Here the CDR3 reads CASTETGPLGDTQYF. The CDR3 DNA reads TGTGCCAGCACCGAGACAGGGCCCCTGGGAGATACGCAGTATTTT.

CDR3 DNA: TGTGCCAGCAGCCTTGGACAGGGAACCTCCGCTGGCTACACCTTC. It specifies CASSLGQGTSAGYTF. V and J are TRBV6-5 and TRBJ1-2, with 8 bases lining up with TRBD1. Germline CDR1 and CDR2: MNHEY and SVGAGI. The CDR3 runs to 15 residues. Trimming took 6 bases from V and 7 from J; bases not matched to a gene: 13.

The CDR3 is CASSLVPAYEQYF. The CDR3 DNA reads TGTGCCAGCAGCTTAGTCCCAGCGTACGAGCAGTACTTC. This chain connects TRBV7-4 to TRBJ2-7, with D unclear. The germline gives CDR1 SGHVT, CDR2 SQSDAQ. CDR3 size: 13 residues. Trimming cost V 1 base and J 4 bases, with 8 bases left between them.

This chain connects TRBV6-1 to TRBJ1-1; D ambiguous. Germline assignment: CDR1 MNHNS and CDR2 SASEGT. V was clipped by 0 bases and J by 5 bases, with 7 bases between them. CDR3 length: 13 amino acids. CDR3 in amino acids: CASSEAVRTEAFF. Here the CDR3 DNA reads TGTGCCAGCAGTGAAGCTGTCAGAACTGAAGCTTTCTTT.

This chain links TRBV9 with TRBJ2-1; 8 nucleotides agree with TRBD2. The junction had 5 bases not matched to a gene; V was cut back by 0 bases and J by 0 bases. The CDR3 is made up of 17 amino acids. Germline V gene lookup returns CDR1 SGDLS and CDR2 YYNGEE. The CDR3 protein is CASSVVVSGSSYNEQFF. The CDR3 coding sequence is TGTGCCAGCAGCGTAGTGGTAAGCGGGAGCTCCTACAATGAGCAGTTCTTC.

CDR3 sequence (DNA): TGTGCCAGCTCTAGCGACACGTCCCTCTACGAGCAGTACTTC. This sequence encodes CASSSDTSLYEQYF. The rearrangement uses TRBV18 and TRBJ2-7; possible D gene TRBD2, 5 bases. Between the trimmed V and J ends, which lost 6 bases and 3 bases, there was a span of 15 bases. The CDR3 is made up of 14 amino acids. Germline lookup yields CDR1 KGHSH and CDR2 LQKENI.

The chain has TRBV4-1 and TRBJ2-7, with TRBD2 matching 9 bases. This CDR3 is 15 amino acids long. Trimming took 4 bases from V and 1 from J; bases not matched to a gene: 5. Germline-derived CDR1 and CDR2 are MGHRA and YSYEKL. DNA for the CDR3: TGCGCCAGCAGCCCAGCGGGGGGCCTTTCCTACGAGCAGTACTTC. Translating gives CASSPAGGLSYEQYF.

J is TRBJ2-3 and V is TRBV28, with 8 bases lining up with TRBD2. Germline V gives CDR1 MDHEN, CDR2 SYDVKM. V lost 5 bases to trimming and J lost 4 bases; unmatched junction nucleotides: 5. The CDR3 spans 14 residues. The DNA for the CDR3 is TGTGCCAGCAGTACGCGGGGGGCCCCAGATACGCAGTATTTT. Protein sequence: CASSTRGAPDTQYF.

The gene calls are TRBV27 and TRBJ1-2, with D tentatively TRBD1 (5 bases). CDR3 length: 18 amino acids. V was cut by 1 base and J by 6 bases, with 24 bases left in between. In germline, CDR1 is MNHEY, CDR2 SMNVEV (reference sequence). CDR3 bases: TGTGCCAGCAGTTTATATCCCCGGAGGCGGGGGGATCTTCATGGCTACACCTTC. As protein: CASSLYPRRRGDLHGYTF.

This clone has only one observation. This rearrangement joins TRBV18 to TRBJ2-7, with D possibly TRBD2 on 5 matching bases. V was trimmed by 3 bases and J by 7 bases, leaving 19 bases between them. This CDR3 comprises 15 residues. Germline V gene sequence: CDR1 KGHSH, CDR2 LQKENI. CDR3 DNA sequence: TGTGCCAGCTCACCGTTTGGCAGCACCAGAGGGGAGCAGTACTTC. This encodes CASSPFGSTRGEQYF.

The gene calls are TRBV7-7 and TRBJ1-1; D uncertain. Germline CDR1 reads SSHAT; CDR2 reads FNYEAQ (reference sequence). The V end lost 5 bases, the J end lost 6 bases, and 22 bases lay between the germline ends. This CDR3 contains 16 residues. CDR3 coding DNA: TGTGCCAGCAGCCCCCTAGGTGGCAGACCCACGGCTGAAGCTTTCTTT. It yields the protein CASSPLGGRPTAEAFF.

The V gene is TRBV7-6, the J gene TRBJ2-1; D may be TRBD2 (6 bases). The germline V gene encodes CDR1 SGHVS and CDR2 FNYEAQ. CDR3 length: 16 amino acids. V lost 3 bases, J lost 6 bases, and 18 bases lay in between. The CDR3 reads CASSFVGGMGSNEQFF. CDR3 in DNA: TGTGCCAGCAGCTTTGTCGGCGGGATGGGCTCCAATGAGCAGTTCTTC.

The chain has TRBV4-2 and TRBJ2-6; a weak D match, TRBD1 (5 bases). The germline V gene encodes CDR1 LGHNA and CDR2 YNFKEQ. The CDR3 loop spans 18 amino acids. The V gene lost 0 bases and the J gene lost 0 bases, with 12 bases spanning the gap. The CDR3 here is CASSQDRVSISGANVLTF. The DNA of the CDR3 is TGTGCCAGCAGCCAAGACAGGGTTTCGATCTCTGGGGCCAACGTCCTGACTTTC.

The V and J genes are TRBV20-1 and TRBJ2-1; 9 bases map to TRBD2. Germline CDR1 is DFQATT and CDR2 is SNEGSKA (reference sequence). The CDR3 consists of 13 residues. Trimming at V came to 3 bases and at J to 5 bases, leaving 2 bases not matched to a gene. The CDR3 here is CSASSGGHNEQFF. In nucleotides, the CDR3 is TGCAGTGCTAGTAGCGGGGGCCACAATGAGCAGTTCTTC.

This chain uses TRBV10-1 with TRBJ2-1; TRBD1 agrees at 8 bases. CDR1 WNHNN and CDR2 SYGVQD come from the germline V gene (reference sequence). Germline trimming cut 3 bases from V and 5 bases from J; bases unmatched to any gene: 6. This CDR3 is built from 15 residues. The CDR3 protein is CASSERRTGHNEQFF. CDR3 bases: TGCGCCAGCAGTGAACGTAGGACAGGGCACAATGAGCAGTTCTTC.

This clone was seen a handful of times. The rearrangement joins TRBV5-1 to TRBJ2-5; 7 nucleotides line up with TRBD1. This CDR3 region has 11 residues. Per germline, CDR1 SGHRS and CDR2 YFSETQ. The V and J ends lost 7 bases and 14 bases, in that order; junction bases with no gene match: 11. This CDR3 is CASRDLDRRYF. The DNA of the CDR3 is TGCGCCAGCCGGGATTTGGACAGGAGATACTTC.

The gene calls are TRBV6-1 and TRBJ2-5, with D hard to call. CDR1 is MNHNS, CDR2 SASEGT, per germline. This CDR3 contains 13 residues. Trimming stripped 2 bases from V and 5 bases from J, with 9 bases between. In DNA form, the CDR3 reads TGTGCCAGCAGTGAACACTTGCTGGAGACCCAGTACTTC. Translating gives CASSEHLLETQYF.

The rearrangement links TRBV6-5 to TRBJ1-6; 7 bases line up with TRBD1. CDR1 and CDR2 (germline): MNHEY, SVGAGI. This CDR3 contains 14 residues. Losses at the gene ends were 6 bases for V and 5 bases for J; bases not matched to a gene: 4. The CDR3 region is CASRPGQNNSPLHF. CDR3 coding DNA: TGTGCCAGCAGACCGGGACAGAATAATTCACCCCTCCACTTT.